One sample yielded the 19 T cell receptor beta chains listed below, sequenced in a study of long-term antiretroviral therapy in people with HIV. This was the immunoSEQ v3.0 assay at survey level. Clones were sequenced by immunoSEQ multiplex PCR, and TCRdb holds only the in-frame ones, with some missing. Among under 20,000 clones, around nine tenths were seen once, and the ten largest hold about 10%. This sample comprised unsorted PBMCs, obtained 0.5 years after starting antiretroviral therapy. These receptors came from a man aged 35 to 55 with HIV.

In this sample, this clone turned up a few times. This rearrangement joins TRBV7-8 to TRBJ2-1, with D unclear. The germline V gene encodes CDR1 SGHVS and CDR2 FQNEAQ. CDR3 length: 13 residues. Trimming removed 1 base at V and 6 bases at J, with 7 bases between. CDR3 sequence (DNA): TGTGCCAGCAGCTTAGTTCCCGGCAATGAGCAGTTCTTC. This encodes CASSLVPGNEQFF.

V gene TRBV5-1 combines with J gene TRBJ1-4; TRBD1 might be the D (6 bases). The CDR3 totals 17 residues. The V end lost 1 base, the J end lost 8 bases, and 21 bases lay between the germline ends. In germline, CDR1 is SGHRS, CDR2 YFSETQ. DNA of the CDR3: TGCGCCAGCAGCTTGATTGCGAGGGGGGACTTAGAGGAAAAACTGTTTTTT. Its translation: CASSLIARGDLEEKLFF. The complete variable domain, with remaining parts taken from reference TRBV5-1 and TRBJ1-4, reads KAGVTQTPRYLIKTRGQQVTLSCSPISGHRSVSWYQQTPGQGLQFLFEYFSETQRNKGNFPGRFSGRQFSNSRSEMNVSTLELGDSALYLCASSLIARGDLEEKLFFGSGTQLSVL.

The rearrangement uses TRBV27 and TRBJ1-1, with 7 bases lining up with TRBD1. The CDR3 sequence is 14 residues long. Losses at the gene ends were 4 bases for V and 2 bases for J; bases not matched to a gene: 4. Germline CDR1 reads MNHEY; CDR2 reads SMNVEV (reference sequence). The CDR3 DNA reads TGTGCCAGCAGTTACGGGACAGCTAACACTGAAGCTTTCTTT. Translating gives CASSYGTANTEAFF.

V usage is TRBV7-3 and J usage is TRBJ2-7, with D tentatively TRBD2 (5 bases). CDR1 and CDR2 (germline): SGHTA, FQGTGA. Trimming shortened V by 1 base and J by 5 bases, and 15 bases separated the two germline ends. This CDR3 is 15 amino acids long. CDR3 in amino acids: CASSLSGLNLDEQYF. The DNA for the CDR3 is TGTGCCAGCAGCTTAAGCGGACTCAACCTGGACGAGCAGTACTTC.

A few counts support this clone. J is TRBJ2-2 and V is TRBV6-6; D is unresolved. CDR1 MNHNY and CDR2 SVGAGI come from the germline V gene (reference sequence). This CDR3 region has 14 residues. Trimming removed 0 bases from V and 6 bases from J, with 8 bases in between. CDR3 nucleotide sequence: TGTGCCAGCAGTTACTCGATGAAAGCCGGGGAGCTGTTTTTT. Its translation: CASSYSMKAGELFF.

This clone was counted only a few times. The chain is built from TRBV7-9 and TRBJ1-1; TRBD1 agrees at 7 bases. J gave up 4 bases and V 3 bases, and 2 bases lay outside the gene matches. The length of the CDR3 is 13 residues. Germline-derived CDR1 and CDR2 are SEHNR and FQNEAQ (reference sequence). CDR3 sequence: CASSFAGGTEAFF. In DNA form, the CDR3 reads TGTGCCAGCAGCTTCGCAGGGGGCACTGAAGCTTTCTTT.

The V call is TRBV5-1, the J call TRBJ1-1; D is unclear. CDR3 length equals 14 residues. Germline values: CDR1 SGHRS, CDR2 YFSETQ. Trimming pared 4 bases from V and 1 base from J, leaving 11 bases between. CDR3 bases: TGCGCCAGCAGCACGAGTCCGGGGAACACTGAAGCTTTCTTT. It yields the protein CASSTSPGNTEAFF.

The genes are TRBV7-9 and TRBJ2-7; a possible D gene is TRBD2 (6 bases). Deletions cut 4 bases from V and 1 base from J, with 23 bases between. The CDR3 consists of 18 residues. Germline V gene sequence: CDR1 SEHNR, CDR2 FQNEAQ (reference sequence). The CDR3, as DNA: TGTGCCAGCAGCTCCCCGTCTTACGGGGGAGAGAGTTCCTACGAGCAGTACTTC. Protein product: CASSSPSYGGESSYEQYF.

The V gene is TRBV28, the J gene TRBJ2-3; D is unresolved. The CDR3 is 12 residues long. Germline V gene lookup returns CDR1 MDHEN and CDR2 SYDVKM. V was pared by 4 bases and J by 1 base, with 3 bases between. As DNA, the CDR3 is TGTGCCAGCAGTTGGGGCACAGATACGCAGTATTTT. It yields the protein CASSWGTDTQYF.

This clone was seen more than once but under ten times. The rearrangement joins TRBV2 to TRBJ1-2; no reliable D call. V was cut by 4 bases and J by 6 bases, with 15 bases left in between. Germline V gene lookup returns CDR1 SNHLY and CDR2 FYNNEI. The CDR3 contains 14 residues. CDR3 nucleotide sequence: TGTGCCAGCAGTGTCTTAAAAGGAGACCATGGCTACACCTTC. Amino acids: CASSVLKGDHGYTF. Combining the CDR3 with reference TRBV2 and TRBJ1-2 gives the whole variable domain EPEVTQTPSHQVTQMGQEVILRCVPISNHLYFYWYRQILGQKVEFLVSFYNNEISEKSEIFDDQFSVERPDGSNFTLKIRSTKLEDSAMYFCASSVLKGDHGYTFGSGTRLTVV.

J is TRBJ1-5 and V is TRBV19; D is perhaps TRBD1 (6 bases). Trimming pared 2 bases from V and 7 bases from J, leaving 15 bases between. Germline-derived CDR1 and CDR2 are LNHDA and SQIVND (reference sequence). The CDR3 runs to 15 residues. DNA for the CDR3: TGTGCCAGTAGTATATGGGGGGGCCCGGGGCAGCCCCAGCATTTT. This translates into CASSIWGGPGQPQHF.

Written as DNA, the CDR3 is TGTGCCAGCAGCCTGGCAGGAGAGGATACGCAGTATTTT. Translated: CASSLAGEDTQYF. The chain joins TRBV7-6 to TRBJ2-3; D is uncertain. The germline CDR1 and CDR2 sequences are SGHVS and FNYEAQ. V was trimmed by 5 bases and J by 6 bases, leaving 12 bases between them. There are 13 residues in the CDR3. The variable domain in full, completed from reference TRBV7-6 and TRBJ2-3, reads GAGVSQSPRYKVTKRGQDVALRCDPISGHVSLYWYRQALGQGPEFLTYFNYEAQQDKSGLPNDRFSAERPEGSISTLTIQRTEQRDSAMYRCASSLAGEDTQYFGPGTRLTVL.

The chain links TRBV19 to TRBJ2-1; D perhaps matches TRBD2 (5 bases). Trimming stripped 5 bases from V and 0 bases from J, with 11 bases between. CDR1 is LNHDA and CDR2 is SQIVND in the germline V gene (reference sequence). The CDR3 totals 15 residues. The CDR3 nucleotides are TGTGCCAGTAGTCTAGCTGCAAGCTCCTACAATGAGCAGTTCTTC. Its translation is CASSLAASSYNEQFF. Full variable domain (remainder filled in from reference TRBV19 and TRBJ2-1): DGGITQSPKYLFRKEGQNVTLSCEQNLNHDAMYWYRQDPGQGLRLIYYSQIVNDFQKGDIAEGYSVSREKKESFPLTVTSAQKNPTAFYLCASSLAASSYNEQFFGPGTRLTVL.

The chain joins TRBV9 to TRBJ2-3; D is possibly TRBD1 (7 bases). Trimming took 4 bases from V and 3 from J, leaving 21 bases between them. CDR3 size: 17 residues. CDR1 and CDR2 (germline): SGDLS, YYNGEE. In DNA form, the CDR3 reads TGTGCCAGCAGCCCCCCCCCGGAGGGGGCTCGGACAGATACGCAGTATTTT. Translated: CASSPPPEGARTDTQYF.

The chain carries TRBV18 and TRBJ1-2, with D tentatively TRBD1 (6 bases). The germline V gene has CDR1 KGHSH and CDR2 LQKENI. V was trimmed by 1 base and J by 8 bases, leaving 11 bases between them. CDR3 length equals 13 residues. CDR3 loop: CASSPLGAHGYTF. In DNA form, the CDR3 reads TGTGCCAGCTCACCACTGGGGGCTCACGGCTACACCTTC.

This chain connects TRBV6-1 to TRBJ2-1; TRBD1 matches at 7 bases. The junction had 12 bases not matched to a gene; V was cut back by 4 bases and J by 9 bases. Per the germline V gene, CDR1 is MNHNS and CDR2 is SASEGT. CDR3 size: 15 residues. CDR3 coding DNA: TGTGCCAGCAGTGCGACAGGGACAATAGGTAGTGAGCAGTTCTTC. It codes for CASSATGTIGSEQFF.

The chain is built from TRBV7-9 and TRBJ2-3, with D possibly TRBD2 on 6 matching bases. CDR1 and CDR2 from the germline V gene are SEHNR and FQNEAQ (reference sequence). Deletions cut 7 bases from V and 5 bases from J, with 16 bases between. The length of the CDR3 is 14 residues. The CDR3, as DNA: TGTGCCAGCACCGAGGCCGGGGGTGGAGATACGCAGTATTTT. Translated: CASTEAGGGDTQYF. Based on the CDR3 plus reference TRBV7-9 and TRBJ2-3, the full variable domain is DTGVSQNPRHKITKRGQNVTFRCDPISEHNRLYWYRQTLGQGPEFLTYFQNEAQLEKSRLLSDRFSAERPKGSFSTLEIQRTEQGDSAMYLCASTEAGGGDTQYFGPGTRLTVL.

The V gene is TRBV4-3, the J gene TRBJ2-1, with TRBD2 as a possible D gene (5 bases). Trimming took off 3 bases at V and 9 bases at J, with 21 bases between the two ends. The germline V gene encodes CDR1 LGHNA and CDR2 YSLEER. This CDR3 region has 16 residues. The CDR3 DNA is TGCGCCAGCAGCCAGGAGAGAGGTCTAGCAGCCAGTGAGCAGTTCTTC. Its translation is CASSQERGLAASEQFF.

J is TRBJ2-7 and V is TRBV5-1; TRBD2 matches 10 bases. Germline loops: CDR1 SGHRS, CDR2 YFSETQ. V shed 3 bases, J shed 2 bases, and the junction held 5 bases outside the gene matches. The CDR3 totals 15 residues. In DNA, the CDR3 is TGCGCCAGCAGCTCCGGACTAGCGGTTCCCTACGAGCAGTACTTC. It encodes CASSSGLAVPYEQYF.